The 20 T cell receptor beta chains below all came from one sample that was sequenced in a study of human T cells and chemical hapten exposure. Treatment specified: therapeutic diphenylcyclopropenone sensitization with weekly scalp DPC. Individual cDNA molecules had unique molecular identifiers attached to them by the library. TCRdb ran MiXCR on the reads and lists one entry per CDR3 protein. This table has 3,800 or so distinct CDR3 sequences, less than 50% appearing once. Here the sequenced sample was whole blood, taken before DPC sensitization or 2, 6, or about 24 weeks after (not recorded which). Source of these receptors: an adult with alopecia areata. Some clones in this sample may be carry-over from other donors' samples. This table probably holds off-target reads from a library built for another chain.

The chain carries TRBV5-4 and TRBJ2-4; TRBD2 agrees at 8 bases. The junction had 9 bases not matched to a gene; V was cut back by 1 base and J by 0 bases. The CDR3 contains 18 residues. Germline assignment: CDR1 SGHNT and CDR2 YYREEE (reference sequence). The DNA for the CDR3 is TGTGCCAGCAGCTTGAAGTTCGGGGGGGATCTAGCCAAAAACATTCAGTACTTC. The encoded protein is CASSLKFGGDLAKNIQYF.

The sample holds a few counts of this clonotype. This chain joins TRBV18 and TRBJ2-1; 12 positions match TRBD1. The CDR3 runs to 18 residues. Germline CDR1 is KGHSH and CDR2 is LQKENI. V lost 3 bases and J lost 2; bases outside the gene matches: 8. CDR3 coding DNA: TGTGCCAGCTCACCCCCGGGACAGGGGGCGGGCCCCTACAATGAGCAGTTCTTC. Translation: CASSPPGQGAGPYNEQFF.

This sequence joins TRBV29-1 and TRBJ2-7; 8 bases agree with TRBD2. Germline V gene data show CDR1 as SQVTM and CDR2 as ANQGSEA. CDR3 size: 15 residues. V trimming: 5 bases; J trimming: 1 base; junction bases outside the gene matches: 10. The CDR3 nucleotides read TGCAGCGTTTCCGGGGGGGACCTACCTTCCTACGAGCAGTACTTC. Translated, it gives CSVSGGDLPSYEQYF.

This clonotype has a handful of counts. Written as DNA, the CDR3 is TGTGCCAGCAGTGTGAGAGATACGCAGTATTTT. This encodes CASSVRDTQYF. The chain combines TRBV2 with TRBJ2-3; D is unclear. V lost 4 bases and J 5 bases, leaving 4 bases between the germline ends. CDR3 length equals 11 residues. CDR1 and CDR2 from the germline V gene are SNHLY and FYNNEI.

Written as DNA, the CDR3 is TGTGCCAGTAGCGACACAGGGGTAAGCACAGATACGCAGTATTTT. Its translation: CASSDTGVSTDTQYF. J is TRBJ2-3 and V is TRBV19; the match to TRBD1 covers 7 bases. CDR1 and CDR2 (germline): LNHDA, SQIVND (reference sequence). This CDR3 is built from 15 residues. J was trimmed by 0 bases and V by 6 bases; bases with no gene match: 6. Full variable domain (remainder filled in from reference TRBV19 and TRBJ2-3): DGGITQSPKYLFRKEGQNVTLSCEQNLNHDAMYWYRQDPGQGLRLIYYSQIVNDFQKGDIAEGYSVSREKKESFPLTVTSAQKNPTAFYLCASSDTGVSTDTQYFGPGTRLTVL.

CDR3 protein: CSVGSSFAGELFF. CDR3 sequence (DNA): TGCAGCGTGGGCTCGAGCTTCGCCGGGGAGCTGTTTTTT. This chain uses TRBV29-1 with TRBJ2-2; D is unresolved. CDR3 size: 13 residues. The germline V gene has CDR1 SQVTM and CDR2 ANQGSEA. The ends were cut back, 6 bases at V and 6 bases at J, with 14 bases in the middle.

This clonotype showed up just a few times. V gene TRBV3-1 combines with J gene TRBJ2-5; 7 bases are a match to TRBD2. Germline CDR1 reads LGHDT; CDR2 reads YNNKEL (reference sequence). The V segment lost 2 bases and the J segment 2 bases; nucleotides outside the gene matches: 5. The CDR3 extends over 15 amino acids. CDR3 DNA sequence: TGTGCCAGCAGCCAACTAAGCGGGGCACAAGAGACCCAGTACTTC. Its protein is CASSQLSGAQETQYF.

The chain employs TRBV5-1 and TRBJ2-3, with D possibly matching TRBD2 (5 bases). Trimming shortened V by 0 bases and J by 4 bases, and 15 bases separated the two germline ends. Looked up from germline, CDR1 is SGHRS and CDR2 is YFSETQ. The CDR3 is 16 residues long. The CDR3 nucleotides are TGCGCCAGCAGCTTGGCCGTCGAAGGGAGCTCAGATACGCAGTATTTT. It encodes CASSLAVEGSSDTQYF.

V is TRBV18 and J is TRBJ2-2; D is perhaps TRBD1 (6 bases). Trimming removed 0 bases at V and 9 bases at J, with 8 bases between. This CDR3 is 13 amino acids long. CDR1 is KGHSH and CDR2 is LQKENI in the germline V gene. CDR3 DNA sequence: TGTGCCAGCTCACCACCGGGGGCCCGGGAGCTGTTTTTT. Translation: CASSPPGARELFF.

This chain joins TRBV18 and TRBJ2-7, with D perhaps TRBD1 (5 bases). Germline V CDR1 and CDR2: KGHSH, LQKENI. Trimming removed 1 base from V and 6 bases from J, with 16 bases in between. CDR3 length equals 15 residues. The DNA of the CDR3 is TGTGCCAGCTCACCACTAGTAGGGAATACAGGCGAGCAGTACTTC. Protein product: CASSPLVGNTGEQYF.

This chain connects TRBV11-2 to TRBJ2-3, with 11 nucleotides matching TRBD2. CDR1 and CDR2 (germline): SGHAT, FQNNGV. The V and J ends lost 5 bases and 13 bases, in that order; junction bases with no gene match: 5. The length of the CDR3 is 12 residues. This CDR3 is CASSPFSGGEYF. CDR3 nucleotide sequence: TGTGCCAGCAGCCCATTTAGCGGGGGGGAGTATTTT.

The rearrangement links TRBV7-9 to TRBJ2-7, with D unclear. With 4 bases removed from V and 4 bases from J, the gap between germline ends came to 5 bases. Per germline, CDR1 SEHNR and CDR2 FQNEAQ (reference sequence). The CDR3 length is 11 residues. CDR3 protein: CASSSNYEQYF. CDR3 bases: TGTGCCAGCAGCTCTAATTACGAGCAGTACTTC.

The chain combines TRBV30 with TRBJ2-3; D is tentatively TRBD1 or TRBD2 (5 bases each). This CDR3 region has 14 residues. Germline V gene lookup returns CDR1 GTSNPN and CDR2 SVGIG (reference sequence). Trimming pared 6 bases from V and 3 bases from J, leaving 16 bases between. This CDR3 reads CACPGSWGTDTQYF. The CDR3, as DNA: TGTGCCTGTCCGGGATCGTGGGGGACAGATACGCAGTATTTT. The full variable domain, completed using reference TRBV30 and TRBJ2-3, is SQTIHQWPATLVQPVGSPLSLECTVEGTSNPNLYWYRQAAGRGLQLLFYSVGIGQISSEVPQNLSASRPQDRQFILSSKKLLLSDSGFYLCACPGSWGTDTQYFGPGTRLTVL.

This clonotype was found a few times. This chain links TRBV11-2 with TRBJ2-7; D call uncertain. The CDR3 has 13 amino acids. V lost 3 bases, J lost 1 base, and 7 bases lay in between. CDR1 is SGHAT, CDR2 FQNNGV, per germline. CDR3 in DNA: TGTGCCAGCAGCTTTGGCGGATCCTACGAGCAGTACTTC. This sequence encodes CASSFGGSYEQYF.

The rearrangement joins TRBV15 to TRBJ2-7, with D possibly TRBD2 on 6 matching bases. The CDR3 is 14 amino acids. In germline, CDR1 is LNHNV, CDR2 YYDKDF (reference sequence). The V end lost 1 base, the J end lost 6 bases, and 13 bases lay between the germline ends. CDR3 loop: CATSRGQGGREQYF. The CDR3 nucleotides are TGTGCCACCAGCAGAGGCCAGGGAGGACGCGAGCAGTACTTC.

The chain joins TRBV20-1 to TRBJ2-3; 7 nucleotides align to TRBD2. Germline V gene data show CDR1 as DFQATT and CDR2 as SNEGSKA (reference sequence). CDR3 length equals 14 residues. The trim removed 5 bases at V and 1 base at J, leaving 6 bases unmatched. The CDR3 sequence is CSALAVTRTDTQYF. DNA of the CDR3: TGCAGTGCTCTAGCGGTGACGCGCACAGATACGCAGTATTTT.

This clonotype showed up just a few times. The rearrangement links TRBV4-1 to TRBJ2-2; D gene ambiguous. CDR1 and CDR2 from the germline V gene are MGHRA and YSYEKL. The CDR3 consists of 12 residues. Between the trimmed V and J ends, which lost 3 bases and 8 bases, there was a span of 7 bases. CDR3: CASSQTQGELFF. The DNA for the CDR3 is TGCGCCAGCAGCCAGACGCAGGGGGAGCTGTTTTTT.

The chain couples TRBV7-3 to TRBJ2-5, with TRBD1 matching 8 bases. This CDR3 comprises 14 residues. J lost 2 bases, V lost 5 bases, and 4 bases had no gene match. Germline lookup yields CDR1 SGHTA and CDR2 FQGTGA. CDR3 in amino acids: CASSPHRGQETQYF. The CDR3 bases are TGTGCCAGCAGCCCACACAGGGGGCAAGAGACCCAGTACTTC.

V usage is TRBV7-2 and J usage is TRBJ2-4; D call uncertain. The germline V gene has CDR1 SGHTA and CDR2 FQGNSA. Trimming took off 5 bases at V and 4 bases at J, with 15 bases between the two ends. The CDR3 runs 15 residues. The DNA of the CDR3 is TGTGCCAGCAGCCCCACAAAAAACACAAAAAACATTCAGTACTTC. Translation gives CASSPTKNTKNIQYF.

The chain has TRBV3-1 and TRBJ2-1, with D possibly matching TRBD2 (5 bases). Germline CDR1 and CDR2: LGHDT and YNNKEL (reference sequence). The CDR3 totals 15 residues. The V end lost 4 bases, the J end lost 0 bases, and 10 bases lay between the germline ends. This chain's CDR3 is CASSRPGSSYNEQFF. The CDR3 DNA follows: TGTGCCAGCAGCCGTCCGGGGAGCTCCTACAATGAGCAGTTCTTC.